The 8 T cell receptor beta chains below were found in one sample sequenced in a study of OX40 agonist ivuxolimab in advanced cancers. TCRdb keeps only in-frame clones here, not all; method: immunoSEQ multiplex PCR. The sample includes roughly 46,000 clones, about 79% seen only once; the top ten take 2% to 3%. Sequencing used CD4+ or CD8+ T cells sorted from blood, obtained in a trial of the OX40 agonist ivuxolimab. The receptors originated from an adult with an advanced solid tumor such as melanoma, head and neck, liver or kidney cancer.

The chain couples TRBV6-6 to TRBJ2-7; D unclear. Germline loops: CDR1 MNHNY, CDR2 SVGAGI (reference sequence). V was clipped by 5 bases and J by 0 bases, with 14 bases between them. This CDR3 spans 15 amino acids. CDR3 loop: CASSPLGVDSYEQYF. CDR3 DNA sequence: TGTGCCAGCAGTCCCCTCGGCGTAGACTCCTACGAGCAGTACTTC.

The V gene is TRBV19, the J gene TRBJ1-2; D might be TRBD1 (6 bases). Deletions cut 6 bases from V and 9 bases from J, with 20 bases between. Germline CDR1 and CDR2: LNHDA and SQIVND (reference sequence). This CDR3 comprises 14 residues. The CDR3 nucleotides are TGTGCCAGTAGGGTGAGGACAGACTCCTTCCGCTACACCTTC. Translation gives CASRVRTDSFRYTF.

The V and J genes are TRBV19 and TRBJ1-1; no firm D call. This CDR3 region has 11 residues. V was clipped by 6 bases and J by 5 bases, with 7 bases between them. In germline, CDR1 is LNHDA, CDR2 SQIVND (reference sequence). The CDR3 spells CASSGWTEAFF. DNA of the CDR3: TGTGCCAGTAGCGGATGGACTGAAGCTTTCTTT.

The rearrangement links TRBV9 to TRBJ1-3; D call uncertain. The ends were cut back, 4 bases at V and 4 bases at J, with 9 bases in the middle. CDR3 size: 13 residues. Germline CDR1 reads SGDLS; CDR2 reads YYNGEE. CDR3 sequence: CASSSKVGNTIYF. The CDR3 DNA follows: TGTGCCAGCAGCTCTAAGGTGGGAAACACCATATATTTT.

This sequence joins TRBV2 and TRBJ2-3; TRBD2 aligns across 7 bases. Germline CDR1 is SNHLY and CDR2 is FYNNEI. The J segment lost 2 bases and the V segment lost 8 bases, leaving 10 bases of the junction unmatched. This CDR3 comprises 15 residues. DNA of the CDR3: TGTGCCAGCTCCTACACCGGGGGGTACACAGATACGCAGTATTTT. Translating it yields CASSYTGGYTDTQYF.

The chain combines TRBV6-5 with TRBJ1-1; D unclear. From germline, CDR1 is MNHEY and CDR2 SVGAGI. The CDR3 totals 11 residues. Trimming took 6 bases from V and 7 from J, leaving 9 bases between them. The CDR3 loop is CASSLGNEAFF. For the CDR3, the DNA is TGTGCCAGCAGCCTGGGTAATGAAGCTTTCTTT.

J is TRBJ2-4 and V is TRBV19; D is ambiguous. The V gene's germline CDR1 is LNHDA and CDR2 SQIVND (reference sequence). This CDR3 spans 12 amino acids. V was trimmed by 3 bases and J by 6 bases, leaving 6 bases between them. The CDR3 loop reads CASSIVSNIQYF. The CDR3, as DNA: TGTGCCAGTAGTATCGTATCAAACATTCAGTACTTC.

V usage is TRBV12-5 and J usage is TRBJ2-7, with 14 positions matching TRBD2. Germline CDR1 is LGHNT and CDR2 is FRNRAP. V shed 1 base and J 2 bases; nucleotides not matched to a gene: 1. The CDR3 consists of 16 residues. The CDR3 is CASGLATSGRAYEQYF. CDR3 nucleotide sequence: TGTGCTAGTGGTTTGGCGACTAGCGGGAGGGCCTACGAGCAGTACTTC.